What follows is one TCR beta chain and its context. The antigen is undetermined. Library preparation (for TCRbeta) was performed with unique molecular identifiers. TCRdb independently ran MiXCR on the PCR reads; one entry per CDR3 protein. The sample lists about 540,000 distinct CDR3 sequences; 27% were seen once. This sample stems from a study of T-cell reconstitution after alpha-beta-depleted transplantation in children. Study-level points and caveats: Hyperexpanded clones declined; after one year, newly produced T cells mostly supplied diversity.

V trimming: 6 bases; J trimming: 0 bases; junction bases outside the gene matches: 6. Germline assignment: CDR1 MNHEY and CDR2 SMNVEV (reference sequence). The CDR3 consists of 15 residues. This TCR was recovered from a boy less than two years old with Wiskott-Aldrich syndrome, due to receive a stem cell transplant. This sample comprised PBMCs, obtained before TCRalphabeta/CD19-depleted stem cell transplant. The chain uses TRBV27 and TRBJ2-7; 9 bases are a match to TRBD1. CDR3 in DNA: TGTGCCAGCAGAAGGGACAGGGAGAGCTCCTACGAGCAGTACTTC. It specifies CASRRDRESSYEQYF.